These 3 T cell receptor beta chains were sequenced from one sample in a study of blood T cell repertoires in COVID-19. The repertoire was sequenced with immunoSEQ multiplex PCR; TCRdb's copy has only in-frame clones and lacks some. The sample shows tens of thousands of clones, about 73% of them seen only once. The sequenced sample was peripheral blood. The receptors stem from a woman aged 70-85 years with acute or convalescent COVID-19.

The J gene is TRBJ2-3, the V gene TRBV12-3 or TRBV12-4; TRBD2 might be the D (6 bases). Trimming left V 5 bases short and J 9 bases short, with 9 bases between. CDR3 length: 11 amino acids. The CDR3 spells CASSPRETQYF. The CDR3 DNA follows: TGTGCCAGCAGTCCTCGGGAGACGCAGTATTTT.

This rearrangement joins TRBV7-2 to TRBJ2-3; the match to TRBD2 covers 9 bases. Trimming cost V 5 bases and J 9 bases; bases outside gene matches: 15. The CDR3 length is 16 residues. Germline CDR1 and CDR2: SGHTA and FQGNSA. The CDR3 bases are TGTGCCAGCAGCCCGAAGGGACTAGCCGGTGTAATGACGCAGTATTTT. It specifies CASSPKGLAGVMTQYF.

The rearrangement links TRBV25-1 to TRBJ1-2; TRBD1 is a possible D gene (6 bases). V gave up 2 bases and J gave up 7 bases, with 17 bases separating them. The CDR3 is made up of 15 amino acids. In germline, CDR1 is MGHDK, CDR2 SYGVNS. As DNA, the CDR3 is TGTGCCAGCAGTGAAGGGGGCAGGGGACGGCCTGGCTACACCTTC. It encodes CASSEGGRGRPGYTF.